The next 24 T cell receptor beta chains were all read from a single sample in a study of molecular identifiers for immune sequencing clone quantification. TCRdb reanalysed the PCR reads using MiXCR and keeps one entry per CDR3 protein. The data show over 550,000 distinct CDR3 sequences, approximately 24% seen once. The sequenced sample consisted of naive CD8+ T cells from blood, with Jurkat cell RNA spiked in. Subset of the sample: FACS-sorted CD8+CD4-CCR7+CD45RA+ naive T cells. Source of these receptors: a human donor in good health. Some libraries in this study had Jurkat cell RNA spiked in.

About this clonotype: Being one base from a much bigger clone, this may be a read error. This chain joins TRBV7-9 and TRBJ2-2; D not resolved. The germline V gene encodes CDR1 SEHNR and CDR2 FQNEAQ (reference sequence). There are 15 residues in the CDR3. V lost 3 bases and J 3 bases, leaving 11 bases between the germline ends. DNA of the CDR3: TGTGCCAGCAGCTTTGCGGTGGCACACACCGGGGAGCTGTTTTTT. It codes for CASSFAVAHTGELFF.

DNA for the CDR3: TGTGCCAGCAGTTCCGCCCCCTGGCCGTTCTCCTACGAGCAGTACTTC. Amino acids: CASSSAPWPFSYEQYF. The V gene is TRBV27, the J gene TRBJ2-7, with D unclear. V lost 4 bases and J 0 bases, leaving 16 bases between the germline ends. Germline V gene data show CDR1 as MNHEY and CDR2 as SMNVEV (reference sequence). The CDR3 length is 16 residues.

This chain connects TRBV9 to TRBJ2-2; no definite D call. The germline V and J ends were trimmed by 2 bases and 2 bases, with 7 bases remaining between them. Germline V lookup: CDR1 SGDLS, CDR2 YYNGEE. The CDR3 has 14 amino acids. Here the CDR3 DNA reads TGTGCCAGCAGCGTTGGGGATAACACCGGGGAGCTGTTTTTT. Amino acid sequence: CASSVGDNTGELFF.

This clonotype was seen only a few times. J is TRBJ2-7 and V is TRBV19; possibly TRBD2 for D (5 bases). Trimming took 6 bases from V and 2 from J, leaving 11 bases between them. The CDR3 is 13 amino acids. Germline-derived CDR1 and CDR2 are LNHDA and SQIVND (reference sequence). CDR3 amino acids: CASSMGVAYEQYF. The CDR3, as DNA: TGTGCCAGTAGCATGGGAGTGGCCTACGAGCAGTACTTC.

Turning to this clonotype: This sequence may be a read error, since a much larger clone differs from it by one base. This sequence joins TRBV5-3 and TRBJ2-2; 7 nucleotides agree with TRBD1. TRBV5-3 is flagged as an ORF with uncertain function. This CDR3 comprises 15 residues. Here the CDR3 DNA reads TGTGCCAGCAGTGCCGGGACAGAGCACACCGGGGAGCTGTTATTT. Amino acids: CASSAGTEHTGELLF.

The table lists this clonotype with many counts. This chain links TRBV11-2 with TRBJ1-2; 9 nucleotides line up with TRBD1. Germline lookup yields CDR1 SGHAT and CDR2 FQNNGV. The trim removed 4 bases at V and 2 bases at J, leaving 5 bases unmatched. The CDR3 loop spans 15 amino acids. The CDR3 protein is CASSSGQGRNYGYTF. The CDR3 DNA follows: TGTGCCAGCAGCTCCGGACAGGGGAGGAACTATGGCTACACCTTC.

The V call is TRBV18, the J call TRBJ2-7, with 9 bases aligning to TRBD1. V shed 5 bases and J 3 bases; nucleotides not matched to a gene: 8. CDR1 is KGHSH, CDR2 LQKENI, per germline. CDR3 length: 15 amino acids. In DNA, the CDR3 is TGTGCCAGCTCAGATCCGGGACAGGGATACTACGAGCAGTACTTC. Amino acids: CASSDPGQGYYEQYF.

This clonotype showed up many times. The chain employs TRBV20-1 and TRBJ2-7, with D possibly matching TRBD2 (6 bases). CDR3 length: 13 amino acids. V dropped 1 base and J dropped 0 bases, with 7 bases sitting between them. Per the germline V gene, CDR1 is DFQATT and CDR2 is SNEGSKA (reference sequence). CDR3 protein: CSARGTTSYEQYF. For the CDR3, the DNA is TGCAGTGCTAGAGGGACTACCTCCTACGAGCAGTACTTC.

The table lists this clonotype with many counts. The CDR3 coding sequence is TGTGCCATCAGTGAGTCTGGCTCTGTGCCTCTGGGCGAGCAGTACTTC. Its protein product is CAISESGSVPLGEQYF. This rearrangement joins TRBV10-3 to TRBJ2-7; D unclear. This CDR3 is built from 16 residues. Germline CDR1 reads ENHRY; CDR2 reads SYGVKD. The V end lost 0 bases, the J end lost 6 bases, and 18 bases lay between the germline ends.

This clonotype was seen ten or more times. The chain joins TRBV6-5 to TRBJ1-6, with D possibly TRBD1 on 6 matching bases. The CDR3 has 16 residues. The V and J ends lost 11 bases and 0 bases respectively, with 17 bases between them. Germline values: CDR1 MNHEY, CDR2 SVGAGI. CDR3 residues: CASGQGPSSYNSPLHF. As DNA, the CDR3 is TGTGCCTCGGGGCAGGGGCCGAGCTCCTATAATTCACCCCTCCACTTT.

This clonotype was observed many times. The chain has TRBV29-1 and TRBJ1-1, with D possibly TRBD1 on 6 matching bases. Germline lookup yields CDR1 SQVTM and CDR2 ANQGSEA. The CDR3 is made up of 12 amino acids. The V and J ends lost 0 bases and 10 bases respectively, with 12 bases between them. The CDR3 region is CSVEDQGRGAFF. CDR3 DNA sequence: TGCAGCGTTGAAGACCAGGGGCGAGGAGCTTTCTTT.

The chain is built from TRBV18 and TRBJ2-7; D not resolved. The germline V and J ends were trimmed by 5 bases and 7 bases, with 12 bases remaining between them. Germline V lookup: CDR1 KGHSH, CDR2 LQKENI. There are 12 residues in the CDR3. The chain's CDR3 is CASSALEWEQYF. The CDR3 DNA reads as TGTGCCAGCTCAGCTCTAGAGTGGGAGCAGTACTTC.

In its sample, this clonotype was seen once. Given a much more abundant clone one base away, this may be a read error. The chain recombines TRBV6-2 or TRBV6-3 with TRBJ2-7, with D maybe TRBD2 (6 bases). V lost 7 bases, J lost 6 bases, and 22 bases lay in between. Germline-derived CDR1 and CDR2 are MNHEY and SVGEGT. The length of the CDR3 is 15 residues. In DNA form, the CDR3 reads TGTGCCAGCACCTCCCCCGGTGCGGGAATCGGCGAGCAGTACTTC. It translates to CASTSPGAGIGEQYF.

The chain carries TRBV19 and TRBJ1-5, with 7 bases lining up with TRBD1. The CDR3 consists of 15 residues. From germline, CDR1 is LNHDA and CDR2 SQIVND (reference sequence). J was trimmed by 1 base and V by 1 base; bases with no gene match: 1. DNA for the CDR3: TGTGCCAGTAGTATAGTAGGGGGCAGCAATCAGCCCCAGCATTTT. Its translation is CASSIVGGSNQPQHF.

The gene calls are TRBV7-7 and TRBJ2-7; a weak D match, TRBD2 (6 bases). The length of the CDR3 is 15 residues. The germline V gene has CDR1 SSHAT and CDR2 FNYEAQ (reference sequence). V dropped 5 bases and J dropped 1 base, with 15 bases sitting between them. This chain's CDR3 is CASSPSRDWSYEQYF. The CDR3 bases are TGTGCCAGCAGCCCCAGCCGGGACTGGTCCTACGAGCAGTACTTC.

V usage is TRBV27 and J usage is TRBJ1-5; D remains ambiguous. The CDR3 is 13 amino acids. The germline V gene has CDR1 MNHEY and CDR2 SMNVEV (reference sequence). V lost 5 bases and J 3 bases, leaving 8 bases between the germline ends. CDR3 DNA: TGTGCCAGCAGTCCCTACCTCAATCAGCCCCAGCATTTT. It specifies CASSPYLNQPQHF.

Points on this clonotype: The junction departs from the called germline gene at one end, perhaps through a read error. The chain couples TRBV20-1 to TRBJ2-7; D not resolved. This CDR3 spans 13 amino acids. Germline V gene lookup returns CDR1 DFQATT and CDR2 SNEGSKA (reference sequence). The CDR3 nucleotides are TGCAGTGCGGACCCGACCGATGCGGTCGAGCAGAACTTC. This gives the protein CSADPTDAVEQNF.

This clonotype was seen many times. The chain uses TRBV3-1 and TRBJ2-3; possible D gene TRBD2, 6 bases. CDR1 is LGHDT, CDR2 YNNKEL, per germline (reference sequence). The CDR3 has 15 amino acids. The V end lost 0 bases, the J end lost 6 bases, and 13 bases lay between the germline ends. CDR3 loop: CASSQDGLRGDTQYF. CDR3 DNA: TGTGCCAGCAGCCAAGATGGACTACGCGGGGATACGCAGTATTTT.

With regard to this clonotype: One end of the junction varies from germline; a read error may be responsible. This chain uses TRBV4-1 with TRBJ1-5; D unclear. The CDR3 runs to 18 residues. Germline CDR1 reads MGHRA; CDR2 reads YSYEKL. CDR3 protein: CASSQEWNSRRSNPPPHF. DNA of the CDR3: TGCGCCAGCAGCCAAGAATGGAATTCCCGAAGGAGCAACCCGCCCCCGCATTTT.

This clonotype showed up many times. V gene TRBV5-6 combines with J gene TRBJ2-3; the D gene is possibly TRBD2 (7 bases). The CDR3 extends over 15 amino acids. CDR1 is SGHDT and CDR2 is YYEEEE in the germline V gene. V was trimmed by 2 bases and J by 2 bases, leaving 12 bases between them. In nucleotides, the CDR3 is TGTGCCAGCAGCTTCGGCGGGGGCTTCACAGATACGCAGTATTTT. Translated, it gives CASSFGGGFTDTQYF. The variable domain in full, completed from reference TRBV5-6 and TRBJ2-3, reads DAGVTQSPTHLIKTRGQQVTLRCSPKSGHDTVSWYQQALGQGPQFIFQYYEEEERQRGNFPDRFSGHQFPNYSSELNVNALLLGDSALYLCASSFGGGFTDTQYFGPGTRLTVL.

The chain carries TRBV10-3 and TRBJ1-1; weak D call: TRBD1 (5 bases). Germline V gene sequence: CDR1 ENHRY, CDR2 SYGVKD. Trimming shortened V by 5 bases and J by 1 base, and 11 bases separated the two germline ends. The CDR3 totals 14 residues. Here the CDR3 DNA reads TGTGCCATCAGTTCCGGGACGTGGAACACTGAAGCTTTCTTT. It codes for CAISSGTWNTEAFF.

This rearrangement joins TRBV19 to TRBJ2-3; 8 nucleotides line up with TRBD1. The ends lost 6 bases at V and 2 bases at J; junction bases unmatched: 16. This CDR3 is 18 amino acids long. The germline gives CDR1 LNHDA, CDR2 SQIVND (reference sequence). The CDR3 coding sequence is TGTGCCAGTAGGCCCGGGACAGGCCGCTTTAGGGCCACAGATACGCAGTATTTT. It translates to CASRPGTGRFRATDTQYF.

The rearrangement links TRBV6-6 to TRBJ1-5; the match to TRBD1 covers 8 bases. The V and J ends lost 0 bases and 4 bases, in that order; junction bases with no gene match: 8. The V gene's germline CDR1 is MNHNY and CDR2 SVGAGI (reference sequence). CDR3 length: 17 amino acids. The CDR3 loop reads CASSYSPDRAVNQPQHF. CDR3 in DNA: TGTGCCAGCAGTTACTCACCGGACAGGGCTGTTAATCAGCCCCAGCATTTT.

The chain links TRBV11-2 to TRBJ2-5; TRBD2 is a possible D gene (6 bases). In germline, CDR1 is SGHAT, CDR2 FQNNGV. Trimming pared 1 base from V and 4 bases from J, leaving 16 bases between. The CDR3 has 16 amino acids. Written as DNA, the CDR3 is TGTGCCAGCAGCTTAGGGGGTAGCGGTTCAGGAGAGACCCAGTACTTC. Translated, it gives CASSLGGSGSGETQYF.